Reported below is one T cell receptor beta chain. Its antigen remains unknown. The data are from a study of human T cells and chemical hapten exposure. About the research overall: Patients were given diphenylcyclopropenone on the scalp weekly across the approximately 26-week study. Patch testing placed 0.01% DPC on the upper back, with readings at 6 days.

Findings and limits, study-wide: There was alopecia in the donors, so their immune response may differ from that of healthy people. There was no change with DPC sensitization in TCRs above 1 in 1000 frequency.

Documented time point: patch test 2, 6 weeks after DPC sensitization. Treatment denoted: therapeutic diphenylcyclopropenone sensitization with weekly scalp DPC. TCRdb used MiXCR to reprocess the RACE reads, holding one entry per CDR3 protein. The sample holds approximately 75,000 distinct CDR3 sequences; 8.5% are singletons and the top ten take around 3.5%. CDR3 size: 15 residues. Looked up from germline, CDR1 is SGHAT and CDR2 is FQNNGV. The germline V and J ends were trimmed by 5 bases and 1 base, with 14 bases remaining between them. The source of this sequence is a woman aged 50 to 60 with alopecia areata. Some clones in this sample may be carry-over from other donors' samples. The chain recombines TRBV11-2 with TRBJ2-5, with D unresolved. The sequences come from whole blood, collected in connection with sensitization to the hapten diphenylcyclopropenone (DPC). CDR3 residues: CASSPSGSAQETQYF. DNA for the CDR3: TGTGCCAGCAGCCCCTCCGGATCGGCCCAAGAGACCCAGTACTTC. The full variable domain, with the rest looked up from reference TRBV11-2 and TRBJ2-5, is EAGVAQSPRYKIIEKRQSVAFWCNPISGHATLYWYQQILGQGPKLLIQFQNNGVVDDSQLPKDRFSAERLKGVDSTLKIQPAKLEDSAVYLCASSPSGSAQETQYFGPGTRLLVL.